Below are 6 T cell receptor beta chains sequenced from a single sample in a study of TIL therapy for anti-PD-1-resistant metastatic lung cancer. The immunoSEQ assay was v3. Repertoires were generated with immunoSEQ multiplex PCR, while TCRdb's copy carries only in-frame clones and drops some. This repertoire shows more than 55,000 clones, 55% to 70% found once; its top ten account for 5.5% to 8.5%. The time point: pre-treatment sample, taken before nivolumab and TIL therapy. The sample here was blood, taken at baseline. Every receptor here comes from a person aged 30 to 80 with non-small cell lung cancer.

The CDR3, as DNA: TGTGCCACCAGCATAGATTGGGGGAAGAACACAGATACGCAGTATTTT. Protein sequence: CATSIDWGKNTDTQYF. The genes are TRBV15 and TRBJ2-3; possibly TRBD1 or TRBD2 for D (5 bases each). Trimming cost V 4 bases and J 2 bases, with 16 bases left between them. Germline CDR1 is LNHNV and CDR2 is YYDKDF (reference sequence). This CDR3 is 16 amino acids long.

The CDR3 DNA reads as TGTGCCAGCAGCTTAGGTCACGTTTTTAAGCCGGACCGGACAGAAAAAAATTCACCCCTCCACTTT. It encodes CASSLGHVFKPDRTEKNSPLHF. The chain is built from TRBV7-4 and TRBJ1-6; possibly TRBD1 for D (6 bases). The germline CDR1 and CDR2 sequences are SGHVT and SQSDAQ. Trimming removed 1 base at V and 7 bases at J, with 32 bases between. The length of the CDR3 is 22 residues.

The chain is built from TRBV13 and TRBJ1-2; D unresolved. V was trimmed by 1 base and J by 6 bases, leaving 6 bases between them. This CDR3 spans 12 amino acids. Germline-derived CDR1 and CDR2 are PRHDT and FYEKMQ (reference sequence). CDR3 DNA: TGTGCCAGCAGCTTAGATGAGGATGGCTACACCTTC. Translated: CASSLDEDGYTF.

This clone appeared a few times. The chain has TRBV6-5 and TRBJ1-2, with no clear D. The CDR3 is made up of 15 amino acids. Germline CDR1 and CDR2: MNHEY and SVGAGI. V was cut by 4 bases and J by 7 bases, with 19 bases left in between. CDR3 DNA sequence: TGTGCCAGCAGTTCCGAGTACAGAGCCGCCGGTGGCTACACCTTC. Amino acids: CASSSEYRAAGGYTF.

The chain couples TRBV6-6 to TRBJ2-3, with no clear D. This CDR3 is built from 14 residues. The V end was cut by 7 bases, the J end by 0 bases, with 11 bases between. CDR1 and CDR2 from the germline V gene are MNHNY and SVGAGI (reference sequence). CDR3 region: CASTQTLSTDTQYF. The CDR3 nucleotides are TGTGCCAGCACCCAAACCCTGAGCACAGATACGCAGTATTTT.

The rearrangement links TRBV27 to TRBJ1-1; D gene unclear. The CDR3 has 16 amino acids. Germline assignment: CDR1 MNHEY and CDR2 SMNVEV (reference sequence). Trimming left V 4 bases short and J 1 base short, with 16 bases between. The DNA of the CDR3 is TGTGCCAGCAGTTCCGGATGGCAGGTTCCGAACACTGAAGCTTTCTTT. This encodes CASSSGWQVPNTEAFF.